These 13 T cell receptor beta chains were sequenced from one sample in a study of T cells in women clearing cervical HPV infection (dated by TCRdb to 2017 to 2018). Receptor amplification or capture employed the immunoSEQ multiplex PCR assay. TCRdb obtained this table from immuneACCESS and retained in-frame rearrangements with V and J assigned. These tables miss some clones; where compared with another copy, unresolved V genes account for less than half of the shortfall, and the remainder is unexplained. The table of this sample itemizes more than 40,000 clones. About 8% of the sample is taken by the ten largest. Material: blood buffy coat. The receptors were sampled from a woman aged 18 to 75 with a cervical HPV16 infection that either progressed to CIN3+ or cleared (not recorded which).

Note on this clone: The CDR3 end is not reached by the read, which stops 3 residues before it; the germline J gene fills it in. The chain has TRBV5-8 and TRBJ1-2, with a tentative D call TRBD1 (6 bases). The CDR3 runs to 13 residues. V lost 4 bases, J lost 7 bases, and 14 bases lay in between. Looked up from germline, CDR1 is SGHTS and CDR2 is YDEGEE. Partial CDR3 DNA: TGTGCCAGCAGCGTCGGACAGTTCCTTGGC. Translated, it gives CASSVGQFLG. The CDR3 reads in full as CASSVGQFLGYTF.

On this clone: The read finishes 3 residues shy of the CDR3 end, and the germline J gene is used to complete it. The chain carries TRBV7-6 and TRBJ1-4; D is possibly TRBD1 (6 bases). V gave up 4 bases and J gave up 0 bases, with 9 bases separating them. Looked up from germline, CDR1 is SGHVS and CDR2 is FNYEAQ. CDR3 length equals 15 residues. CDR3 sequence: CASSWGQATNEKLFF. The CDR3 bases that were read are TGTGCCAGCAGCTGGGGACAAGCAACTAATGAAAAA.

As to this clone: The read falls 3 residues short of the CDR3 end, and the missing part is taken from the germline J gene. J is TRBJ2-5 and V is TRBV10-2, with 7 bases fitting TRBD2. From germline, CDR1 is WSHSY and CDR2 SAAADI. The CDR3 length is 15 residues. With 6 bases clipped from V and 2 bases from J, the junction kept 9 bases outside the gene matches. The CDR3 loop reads CASRASGNRQETQYF. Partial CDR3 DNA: TGCGCCAGCAGGGCTAGCGGAAACCGTCAAGAGACC.

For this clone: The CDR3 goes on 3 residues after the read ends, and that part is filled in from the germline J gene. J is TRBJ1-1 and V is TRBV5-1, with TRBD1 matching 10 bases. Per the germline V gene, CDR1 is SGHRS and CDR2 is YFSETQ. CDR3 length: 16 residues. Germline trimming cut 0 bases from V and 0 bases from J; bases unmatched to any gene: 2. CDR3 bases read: TGCGCCAGCAGCTTGGAGACAGGGGGCATGAACACTGAA. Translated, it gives CASSLETGGMNTE. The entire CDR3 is CASSLETGGMNTEAFF.

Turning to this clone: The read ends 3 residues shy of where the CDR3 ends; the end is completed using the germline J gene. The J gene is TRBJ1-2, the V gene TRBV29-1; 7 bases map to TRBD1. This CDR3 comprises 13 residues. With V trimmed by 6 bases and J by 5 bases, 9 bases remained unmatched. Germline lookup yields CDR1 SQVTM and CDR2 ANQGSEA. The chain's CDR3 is CSVGRDRGYGYTF. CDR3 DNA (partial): TGCAGCGTCGGCCGGGACAGAGGGTATGGC.

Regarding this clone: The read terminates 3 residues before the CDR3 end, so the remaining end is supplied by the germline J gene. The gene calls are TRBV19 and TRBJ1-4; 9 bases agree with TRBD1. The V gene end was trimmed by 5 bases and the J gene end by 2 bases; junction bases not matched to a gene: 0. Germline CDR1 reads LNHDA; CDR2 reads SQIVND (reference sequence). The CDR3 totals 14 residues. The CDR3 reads CASSGTGTNEKLFF. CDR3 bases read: TGTGCCAGTAGTGGGACAGGGACTAATGAAAAA.

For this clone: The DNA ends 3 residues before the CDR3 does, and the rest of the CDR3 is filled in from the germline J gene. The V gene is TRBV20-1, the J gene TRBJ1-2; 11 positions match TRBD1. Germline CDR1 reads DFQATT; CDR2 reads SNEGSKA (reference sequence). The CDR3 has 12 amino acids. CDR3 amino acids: CSAGQGAGGYTF. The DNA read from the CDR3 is TGCAGTGCCGGACAGGGGGCGGGGGGC.

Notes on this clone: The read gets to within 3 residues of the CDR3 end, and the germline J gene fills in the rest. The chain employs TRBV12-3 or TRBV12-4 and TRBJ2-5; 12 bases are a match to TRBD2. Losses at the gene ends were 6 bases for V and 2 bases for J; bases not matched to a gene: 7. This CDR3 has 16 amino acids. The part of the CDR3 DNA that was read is TGTGCCAGCAGCCCCGGGACTAGCGGGTTTCAAGAGACC. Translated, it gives CASSPGTSGFQET. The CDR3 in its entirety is CASSPGTSGFQETQYF.

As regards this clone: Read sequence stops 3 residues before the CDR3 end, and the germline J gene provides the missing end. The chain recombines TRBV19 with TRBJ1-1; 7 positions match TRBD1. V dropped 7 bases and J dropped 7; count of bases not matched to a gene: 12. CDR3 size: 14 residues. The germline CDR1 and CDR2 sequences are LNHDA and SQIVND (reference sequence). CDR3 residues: CASTLQGGADEAFF. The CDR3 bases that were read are TGTGCCAGTACACTCCAGGGGGGCGCAGATGAA. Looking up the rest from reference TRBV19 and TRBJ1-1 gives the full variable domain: DGGITQSPKYLFRKEGQNVTLSCEQNLNHDAMYWYRQDPGQGLRLIYYSQIVNDFQKGDIAEGYSVSREKKESFPLTVTSAQKNPTAFYLCASTLQGGADEAFFGQGTRLTVV.

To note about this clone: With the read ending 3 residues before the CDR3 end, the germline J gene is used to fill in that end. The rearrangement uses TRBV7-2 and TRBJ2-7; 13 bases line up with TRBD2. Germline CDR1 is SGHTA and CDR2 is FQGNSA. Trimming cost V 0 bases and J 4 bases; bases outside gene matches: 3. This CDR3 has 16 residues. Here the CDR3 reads CASSLAGLAGTYEQYF. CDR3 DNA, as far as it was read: TGTGCCAGCAGCTTAGCGGGACTAGCGGGAACTTACGAG.

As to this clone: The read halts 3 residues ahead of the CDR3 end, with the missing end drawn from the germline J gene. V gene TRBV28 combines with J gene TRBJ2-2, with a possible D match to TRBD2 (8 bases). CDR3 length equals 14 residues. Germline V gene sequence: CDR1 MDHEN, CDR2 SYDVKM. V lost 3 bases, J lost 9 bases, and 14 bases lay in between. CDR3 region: CASSFGRGQRELFF. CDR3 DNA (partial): TGTGCCAGCAGTTTCGGGAGGGGGCAGCGGGAG.

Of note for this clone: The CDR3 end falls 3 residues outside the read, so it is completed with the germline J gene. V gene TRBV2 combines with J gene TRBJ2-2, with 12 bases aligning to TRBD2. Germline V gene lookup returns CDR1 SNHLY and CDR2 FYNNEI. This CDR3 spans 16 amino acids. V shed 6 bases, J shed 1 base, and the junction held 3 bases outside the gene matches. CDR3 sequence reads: CASRRLAGENTGELFF. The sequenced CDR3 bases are TGTGCCAGCAGAAGACTAGCGGGGGAGAACACCGGGGAG.

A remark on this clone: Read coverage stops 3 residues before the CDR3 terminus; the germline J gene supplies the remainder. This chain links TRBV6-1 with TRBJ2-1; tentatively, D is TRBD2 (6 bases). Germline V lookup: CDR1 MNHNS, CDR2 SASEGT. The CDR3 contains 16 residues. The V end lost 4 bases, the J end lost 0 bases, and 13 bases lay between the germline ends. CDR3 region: CASSGTGDRSYNEQFF. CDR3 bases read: TGTGCCAGCAGTGGAACGGGGGACCGCTCCTACAATGAG.